Listed below are T cell receptor beta chains from one sample, sequenced in a study of blood T cell repertoires in COVID-19. This table comes from immunoSEQ multiplex PCR, and its TCRdb copy is limited to in-frame clones, with some not included. The table shows 130,000 to 150,000 clones, with 88% occurring only once. Sequencing was carried out using peripheral blood. These receptors were collected from a woman in her forties or fifties with acute or convalescent COVID-19. The CDR3 runs from the conserved cysteine through the conserved F or W. The D gene is left open where the match is weak. Expanded clones get a size class; other rows say once, few or many, or leave the size out.

size	D	J	V	DNA	CDR3
.	.	TRBJ1-2	TRBV18	TGTGCCAGCTCGCCCAGACCCGGGACACCTAAGGATGGCTACACCTTC	CASSPRPGTPKDGYTF
.	TRBD1	TRBJ1-1	TRBV19	TGTGCCAGTAGTAGGGGACAGTGGCCCACTGAAGCTTTCTTT	CASSRGQWPTEAFF
.	TRBD1	TRBJ1-2	TRBV9	TGTGCCAGCAGCGCGGATACAGGGGTGGGCTACGGCTACACCTTC	CASSADTGVGYGYTF
.	TRBD1	TRBJ2-5	TRBV7-9	TGTGCCAGCAGCCCGGGACAGGGATGGACGACCCAGTACTTC	CASSPGQGWTTQYF
.	.	TRBJ1-3	TRBV13	TGTGCCAGCAGCTTAGTCAGGGCGCCTGGAAACACCATATATTTT	CASSLVRAPGNTIYF
.	.	TRBJ1-6	TRBV2	TGTGCCAGCAGTGAACGGGGTACCTATAATTCACCCCTCCACTTT	CASSERGTYNSPLHF
once	TRBD2	TRBJ2-1	TRBV10-3	TGTGCCATCAGCGCCGGGACTAGCGGATACAATGAGCAGTTCTTC	CAISAGTSGYNEQFF
.	.	TRBJ1-4	TRBV30	TGTGCCTGGAGCGGGGGGCTTGCAACTAATGAAAAACTGTTTTTT	CAWSGGLATNEKLFF
once	.	TRBJ1-5	TRBV19	TGTGCCAGTAGTATAGTTTTAGGGGGCAATCAGCCCCAGCATTTT	CASSIVLGGNQPQHF
.	TRBD1	TRBJ2-1	TRBV5-1	TGCGCCAGCAGCACGGGACAGGGAACGATAAACAATGAGCAGTTCTTC	CASSTGQGTINNEQFF
.	TRBD2	TRBJ2-5	TRBV5-1	TGCGCCAGCAGCTTGGCTAGCGGGGGAGAGACCCAGTACTTC	CASSLASGGETQYF
.	TRBD1	TRBJ2-1	TRBV6-5	TGTGCCAGCAGTCCCCGACAGGGCCGGCATGAGCAGTTCTTC	CASSPRQGRHEQFF
.	.	TRBJ2-2	TRBV15	TGTGCCACCAGCAGAGGGGGGCATGGCACCGGGGAGCTGTTTTTT	CATSRGGHGTGELFF
.	TRBD1	TRBJ1-6	TRBV28	TGTGCCAGCAGGGGAGGAACAGGGGAGATCCTCCACTTT	CASRGGTGEILHF
.	.	TRBJ1-4	TRBV14	TGTGCCAGCAGCTCCGGGACAAATAATGAAAAACTGTTTTTT	CASSSGTNNEKLFF
.	.	TRBJ1-5	TRBV6-5	TGTGCCAGCACAGGGGTCGGTAGCAATCAGCCCCAGCATTTT	CASTGVGSNQPQHF
.	TRBD1	TRBJ1-3	TRBV4-1	TGCGCCAGCAGCCAGCAGACCCCCACAGGGGCTGGAAACACCATATATTTT	CASSQQTPTGAGNTIYF
once	.	TRBJ1-2	TRBV7-9	TGTGCCAGCAGTCTTCAGGGGAACTATGGCTACACCTTC	CASSLQGNYGYTF
.	TRBD1	TRBJ2-7	TRBV24-1	TGTGCCACCAGTGACCCGGGACAGCCCTACGAGCAGTACTTC	CATSDPGQPYEQYF
.	.	TRBJ1-2	TRBV7-8	TGTGCCAGCAGCTTAGCAGGGGACTATGGCTACACCTTC	CASSLAGDYGYTF
.	TRBD1	TRBJ1-5	TRBV12-3/TRBV12-4	TGTGCCAGCAGGGCGACAGGGTCTAAGCCCCAGCATTTT	CASRATGSKPQHF
once	TRBD2	TRBJ2-4	TRBV5-1	TGCGCCAGCAGCTTGACTAGCGGGGGCCCGGGAGCCAAAAACATTCAGTACTTC	CASSLTSGGPGAKNIQYF
once	.	TRBJ1-2	TRBV6-5	TGTGCCAGCCTTACTCTGACAGGCATCCGCTATGGCTACACCTTC	CASLTLTGIRYGYTF
.	.	TRBJ2-2	TRBV24-1	TGTGCCACCAGTGATGGGGGGACCGGGGAGCTGTTTTTT	CATSDGGTGELFF
.	.	TRBJ1-2	TRBV30	TGTGCCTGGAGCATAGGGGACTATGGCTACACCTTC	CAWSIGDYGYTF
.	.	TRBJ1-1	TRBV21-1	TGTGCCAGCAGCAAAGATCTATATTGGAGGGCGCATACTGAAGCTTTCTTT	CASSKDLYWRAHTEAFF
.	.	TRBJ1-3	TRBV3-1/TRBV3-2	TGTGCCAGCAGCCAAGTTTGGACAGCTGGAAACACCATATATTTT	CASSQVWTAGNTIYF
.	TRBD1	TRBJ2-3	TRBV29-1	TGCAGCGTTGAAAGGGGGACAGGGACTCGCAGCACAGATACGCAGTATTTT	CSVERGTGTRSTDTQYF
.	.	TRBJ2-2	TRBV25-1	TGTGCCAGCAGTAGTCAGTTGAACACCGGGGAGCTGTTTTTT	CASSSQLNTGELFF
.	.	TRBJ1-2	TRBV6-6	TGTGCCAGCAGCCTCACCAGGGACTATGGCTACACCTTC	CASSLTRDYGYTF
.	.	TRBJ2-7	TRBV21-1	TGTGCCAGCAGCAAAAAGCCCGACGAGCAGTACTTC	CASSKKPDEQYF
.	.	TRBJ1-1	TRBV19	TGTGCCAGTAGAGAGTGGGGTGGAGGGAACACTGAAGCTTTCTTT	CASREWGGGNTEAFF
.	.	TRBJ1-1	TRBV6-5	TGTGCCAGCAGTTACTCGGGGCGGGGGGACACTGAAGCTTTCTTT	CASSYSGRGDTEAFF
.	.	TRBJ2-2	TRBV5-1	TGCGCCAGCAGCTTGTATCAGGGGCGCGACACCGGGGAGCTGTTTTTT	CASSLYQGRDTGELFF
.	.	TRBJ2-7	TRBV25-1	TGTGCCAGCAGTGAATTGAGCTTGCAGTACTTC	CASSELSLQYF
.	.	TRBJ1-2	TRBV6-5	TGTGCCAGCAGTTCAATCAGGGATGGCTACACCTTC	CASSSIRDGYTF
.	.	TRBJ1-1	TRBV11-2	TGTGCCAGCAGCTTAGCCCGGCGGGCCCTGCGCACTGAAGCTTTCTTT	CASSLARRALRTEAFF
.	TRBD2	TRBJ2-1	TRBV10-1	TGCGCCAGCAGTACCGGGACTAGCGGGCCTAATGAGCAGTTCTTC	CASSTGTSGPNEQFF
.	TRBD1	TRBJ2-1	TRBV9	TGTGCCAGCAGCCAAAACAGGGGCTACCGCTCCTACAATGAGCAGTTCTTC	CASSQNRGYRSYNEQFF
.	TRBD1	TRBJ2-7	TRBV6-5	TGTGCCAGCACCCCGACAGGGTCTACCTACGAGCAGTACTTC	CASTPTGSTYEQYF
.	TRBD1	TRBJ1-6	TRBV6-4	TGTGCCAGCAGTGCCGGGACAGGGGTTGGTTCACCCCTCCACTTT	CASSAGTGVGSPLHF
.	.	TRBJ1-1	TRBV7-9	TGTGCCAGCAGCTTAGAGCAGGGAGGTACTGAAGCTTTCTTT	CASSLEQGGTEAFF
.	.	TRBJ2-5	TRBV18	TGTGCCAGCTCCTCGGGGGAGACCCAGTACTTC	CASSSGETQYF
.	TRBD2	TRBJ2-1	TRBV10-3	TGTGCCATCAGTGAGCCTGGGCGGGGGGGCTGGAATGAGCAGTTCTTC	CAISEPGRGGWNEQFF
.	TRBD1	TRBJ1-2	TRBV5-1	TGCGCCAGCAGCCCTGCCGGGGACAGGGGCAACTATGGCTACACCTTC	CASSPAGDRGNYGYTF
.	.	TRBJ1-1	TRBV7-9	TGTGCCAGCAGCTTAGATCCGGGGAGCGAGTTTGCTGAAGCTTTCTTT	CASSLDPGSEFAEAFF
.	TRBD1	TRBJ2-3	TRBV9	TGTGCCAGCAGCCCCCGGGACAGGAACACAGATACGCAGTATTTT	CASSPRDRNTDTQYF
.	.	TRBJ2-3	TRBV7-8	TGTGCCAGCAGCCAAAACTTGCGGGGCACAGATACGCAGTATTTT	CASSQNLRGTDTQYF
.	.	TRBJ2-3	TRBV9	TGTGCCAGCAGCTTTAGCGGCCCGCGGAGCACAGATACGCAGTATTTT	CASSFSGPRSTDTQYF
.	TRBD2	TRBJ2-1	TRBV5-4	TGTGCCAGCAGCTCCCCTAGCGGGAGGGACTACAATGAGCAGTTCTTC	CASSSPSGRDYNEQFF
.	.	TRBJ2-2	TRBV19	TGTGCCAGTAGTATAGGAGGGAACACCGGGGAGCTGTTTTTT	CASSIGGNTGELFF
.	TRBD1	TRBJ1-5	TRBV9	TGTGCCAGCAGCATGGGGACAGGGGGTAGCAATCAGCCCCAGCATTTT	CASSMGTGGSNQPQHF
.	.	TRBJ1-4	TRBV5-1	TGCGCCAGCAGCTGGGGAGATTTTGCAACTAATGAAAAACTGTTTTTT	CASSWGDFATNEKLFF
.	TRBD2	TRBJ2-1	TRBV29-1	TGCAGCGTTGACTTATTAGGCGGGGGAGCCTACAATGAGCAGTTCTTC	CSVDLLGGGAYNEQFF